The 27 T cell receptor beta chains below come from one sample, sequenced in a study of blood T cell repertoires in COVID-19. Libraries were prepared by immunoSEQ multiplex PCR; TCRdb keeps only in-frame clonotypes and omits some of them. The data contain some 69,000 clones, approximately 92% of them singletons. The sample was peripheral blood. Source of these receptors: a woman aged 50 to 60 with active COVID-19.

In nucleotides, the CDR3 is TGTGCCAGCAGCGTAGCTGGGACAGTGAACACCGGGGAGCTGTTTTTT. Protein product: CASSVAGTVNTGELFF. This chain links TRBV9 with TRBJ2-2; 7 bases are a match to TRBD1. Looked up from germline, CDR1 is SGDLS and CDR2 is YYNGEE. J gave up 1 base and V 0 bases, and 3 bases lay outside the gene matches. This CDR3 contains 16 residues. The full variable domain, rest sourced from reference TRBV9 and TRBJ2-2, is DSGVTQTPKHLITATGQRVTLRCSPRSGDLSVYWYQQSLDQGLQFLIQYYNGEERAKGNILERFSAQQFPDLHSELNLSSLELGDSALYFCASSVAGTVNTGELFFGEGSRLTVL.

V is TRBV29-1 and J is TRBJ2-7, with TRBD2 matching 7 bases. V gave up 4 bases and J gave up 3 bases; unmatched junction bases: 3. The germline gives CDR1 SQVTM, CDR2 ANQGSEA. The CDR3 extends over 12 amino acids. This CDR3 reads CSVAPSGYEQYF. For the CDR3, the DNA is TGCAGCGTTGCCCCTAGCGGCTACGAGCAGTACTTC.

The rearrangement joins TRBV4-2 to TRBJ2-5; D possibly corresponds to TRBD2 (5 bases). V was pared by 2 bases and J by 3 bases, with 16 bases between. The CDR3 loop spans 16 amino acids. CDR1 LGHNA and CDR2 YNFKEQ come from the germline V gene. CDR3 in DNA: TGTGCCAGCAGCCAACCCAACCCTACGGGAAAAGAGACCCAGTACTTC. It translates to CASSQPNPTGKETQYF.

This clone was detected only a few times. The rearrangement links TRBV19 to TRBJ1-2; 10 nucleotides match TRBD1. Germline values: CDR1 LNHDA, CDR2 SQIVND (reference sequence). Trimming cost V 7 bases and J 7 bases; bases outside gene matches: 12. CDR3 length: 15 amino acids. In DNA, the CDR3 is TGTGCCAGTACTTTGGGACAGGGGCTATCTGCTGGCTACACCTTC. It translates to CASTLGQGLSAGYTF.

The chain has TRBV3-1 (or the pseudogene TRBV3-2) and TRBJ1-1, with D possibly TRBD1 on 6 matching bases. Germline V gene lookup returns CDR1 LGHDT and CDR2 YNNKEL (reference sequence). The CDR3 has 14 residues. Between the trimmed V and J ends, which lost 0 bases and 5 bases, there was a span of 10 bases. The CDR3 coding sequence is TGTGCCAGCAGCCAAGAAGGGGGGGCTACTGAAGCTTTCTTT. Translating gives CASSQEGGATEAFF.

This chain connects TRBV28 to TRBJ2-7; 7 bases map to TRBD1. The V gene's germline CDR1 is MDHEN and CDR2 SYDVKM. With 5 bases clipped from V and 3 bases from J, the junction kept 4 bases outside the gene matches. The CDR3 totals 13 residues. The CDR3 sequence is CASSLGQLYEQYF. The CDR3 coding sequence is TGTGCCAGCAGTCTGGGACAGCTCTACGAGCAGTACTTC.

The chain joins TRBV24-1 to TRBJ2-3, with 7 bases aligning to TRBD2. This CDR3 spans 13 amino acids. Germline loops: CDR1 KGHDR, CDR2 SFDVKD. After removal of 6 bases from V and 4 bases from J, the junction contained 3 bases not matched to a gene. CDR3: CATSWEGSDTQYF. In DNA form, the CDR3 reads TGTGCCACCAGTTGGGAGGGGTCAGATACGCAGTATTTT.

The rearrangement links TRBV3-1 (or the pseudogene TRBV3-2) to TRBJ1-3; no definite D call. CDR1 and CDR2 from the germline V gene are LGHDT and YNNKEL (reference sequence). Trimming took 3 bases from V and 4 from J, leaving 10 bases between them. This CDR3 has 14 residues. CDR3: CASSHRNSGNTIYF. The CDR3 nucleotides are TGTGCCAGCAGCCACCGTAACAGCGGAAACACCATATATTTT.

This clone has only a few counts. The chain links TRBV10-3 to TRBJ2-7; D might be TRBD2 (5 bases). The CDR3 totals 15 residues. From germline, CDR1 is ENHRY and CDR2 SYGVKD. With 4 bases removed from V and 4 bases from J, the gap between germline ends came to 17 bases. Written as DNA, the CDR3 is TGTGCCATCAGTGGCGATGAGGGCCGAAATTACGAGCAGTACTTC. Translation: CAISGDEGRNYEQYF.

The chain employs TRBV6-6 and TRBJ2-5; TRBD1 agrees at 10 bases. CDR1 MNHNY and CDR2 SVGAGI come from the germline V gene (reference sequence). The CDR3 sequence is 13 residues long. V shed 6 bases and J 5 bases; nucleotides not matched to a gene: 3. The chain's CDR3 is CASRDRGRETQYF. CDR3 in DNA: TGTGCCAGCAGAGACAGGGGGCGGGAGACCCAGTACTTC.

The V and J genes are TRBV11-3 and TRBJ2-3; 9 bases match TRBD2. This CDR3 has 16 residues. Germline CDR1 reads SGHNT; CDR2 reads YENEEA. V lost 5 bases, J lost 0 bases, and 6 bases stayed unmatched. Here the CDR3 reads CASSLSGRSSTDTQYF. The CDR3 DNA is TGTGCCAGCAGCCTTAGCGGGAGATCTAGCACAGATACGCAGTATTTT.

The rearrangement uses TRBV7-9 and TRBJ1-3; possible D gene TRBD1, 5 bases. V was pared by 1 base and J by 8 bases, with 15 bases between. Germline lookup yields CDR1 SEHNR and CDR2 FQNEAQ (reference sequence). The CDR3 loop spans 15 amino acids. CDR3 sequence (DNA): TGTGCCAGCAGCTTAGAGGGCACTGGGGCGCACACCATATATTTT. This codes for CASSLEGTGAHTIYF.

This clone was found once. This chain uses TRBV5-1 with TRBJ2-6, with D possibly being TRBD1 (5 bases). Trimming took 4 bases from V and 0 from J, leaving 8 bases between them. CDR3 length equals 15 residues. Looked up from germline, CDR1 is SGHRS and CDR2 is YFSETQ. CDR3 protein: CASSPTASGANVLTF. CDR3 DNA sequence: TGCGCCAGCAGCCCGACAGCCTCTGGGGCCAACGTCCTGACTTTC.

DNA for the CDR3: TGTGCCAGCAGTGAAGACAGGGGGAGGGCTTTCTTT. Protein product: CASSEDRGRAFF. The chain employs TRBV2 and TRBJ1-1, with 8 nucleotides matching TRBD1. The J segment lost 11 bases and the V segment lost 1 base, leaving 3 bases of the junction unmatched. Germline assignment: CDR1 SNHLY and CDR2 FYNNEI. This CDR3 spans 12 amino acids.

The chain is built from TRBV11-2 and TRBJ2-1, with 12 bases that match TRBD2. The CDR3 loop spans 15 amino acids. V lost 5 bases, J lost 12 bases, and 11 bases stayed unmatched. Germline V lookup: CDR1 SGHAT, CDR2 FQNNGV. The CDR3 here is CASSQMPGLAGRQFF. DNA of the CDR3: TGTGCCAGCAGCCAAATGCCGGGACTAGCGGGTCGGCAGTTCTTC. Full variable domain (outside the CDR3, taken from reference TRBV11-2 and TRBJ2-1): EAGVAQSPRYKIIEKRQSVAFWCNPISGHATLYWYQQILGQGPKLLIQFQNNGVVDDSQLPKDRFSAERLKGVDSTLKIQPAKLEDSAVYLCASSQMPGLAGRQFFGPGTRLTVL.

The chain combines TRBV5-1 with TRBJ2-7; TRBD2 matches at 9 bases. Trimming at V came to 3 bases and at J to 7 bases, leaving 11 bases not matched to a gene. CDR1 and CDR2 from the germline V gene are SGHRS and YFSETQ. The CDR3 extends over 15 amino acids. The CDR3 loop reads CASSSTAGGAGEQYF. The CDR3 nucleotides read TGCGCCAGCAGCTCGACCGCGGGAGGGGCCGGAGAGCAGTACTTC.

This rearrangement joins TRBV10-3 to TRBJ2-7; TRBD1 agrees at 7 bases. The germline V gene has CDR1 ENHRY and CDR2 SYGVKD. Germline trimming cut 5 bases from V and 2 bases from J; bases unmatched to any gene: 6. The CDR3 runs to 14 residues. CDR3 DNA: TGTGCCATCAGTAGGGGGACAGATGCCTACGAGCAGTACTTC. Its translation is CAISRGTDAYEQYF.

This clone is a singleton in its sample. This rearrangement joins TRBV6-6 to TRBJ2-1, with 10 bases that match TRBD1. CDR1 and CDR2 from the germline V gene are MNHNY and SVGAGI (reference sequence). This CDR3 comprises 15 residues. The V gene end was trimmed by 4 bases and the J gene end by 6 bases; junction bases not matched to a gene: 6. CDR3 sequence reads: CASSSSGTGVNEQFF. The DNA of the CDR3 is TGTGCCAGCAGTTCGTCCGGGACAGGGGTCAATGAGCAGTTCTTC.

This chain's CDR3 is CASSERLADSYEQYF. The CDR3 DNA reads as TGTGCCAGCAGTGAAAGGCTAGCGGACTCCTACGAGCAGTACTTC. The chain is built from TRBV2 and TRBJ2-7; TRBD2 aligns across 7 bases. The V segment lost 2 bases and the J segment 0 bases; nucleotides outside the gene matches: 4. From germline, CDR1 is SNHLY and CDR2 FYNNEI. This CDR3 contains 15 residues.

The chain recombines TRBV30 with TRBJ2-7; maybe TRBD2 (6 bases). Germline V gives CDR1 GTSNPN, CDR2 SVGIG (reference sequence). CDR3 size: 11 residues. The CDR3 coding sequence is TGTGCTTCCTCGGAGGGTTACGAGCAGTACTTC. Translated, it gives CASSEGYEQYF. Together with reference TRBV30 and TRBJ2-7, the CDR3 gives the full variable domain: SQTIHQWPATLVQPVGSPLSLECTVEGTSNPNLYWYRQAAGRGLQLLFYSVGIGQISSEVPQNLSASRPQDRQFILSSKKLLLSDSGFYLCASSEGYEQYFGPGTRLTVT.

The CDR3 bases are TGTGCCATCAGTGAGACAGGGCCAGCGGTCGAGCAGTACTTC. Translation gives CAISETGPAVEQYF. This chain joins TRBV10-3 and TRBJ2-7, with TRBD1 as a possible D gene (6 bases). The CDR3 extends over 14 amino acids. V was trimmed by 2 bases and J by 6 bases, leaving 14 bases between them. CDR1 and CDR2 (germline): ENHRY, SYGVKD.

The gene calls are TRBV11-3 and TRBJ2-7, with 8 bases aligning to TRBD1. V was clipped by 5 bases and J by 6 bases; unmatched bases: 3. The CDR3 contains 12 residues. Germline V gene sequence: CDR1 SGHNT, CDR2 YENEEA. The CDR3 here is CASSGTGGEQYF. The CDR3 DNA reads TGTGCCAGCAGCGGTACAGGGGGCGAGCAGTACTTC.

This chain connects TRBV15 to TRBJ2-3; 7 bases map to TRBD2. The CDR3 runs 16 residues. V was clipped by 0 bases and J by 8 bases; unmatched bases: 11. Per the germline V gene, CDR1 is LNHNV and CDR2 is YYDKDF (reference sequence). For the CDR3, the DNA is TGTGCCACCAGCAGAGACCCAGCTGCGGGGGAAGGTACGCAGTATTTT. This gives the protein CATSRDPAAGEGTQYF.

The V gene is TRBV5-1, the J gene TRBJ2-2; 8 bases match TRBD2. This CDR3 has 16 amino acids. Germline V gene data show CDR1 as SGHRS and CDR2 as YFSETQ. V trimming: 0 bases; J trimming: 1 base; junction bases outside the gene matches: 2. The CDR3: CASSLASGRNTGELFF. CDR3 bases: TGCGCCAGCAGCTTGGCCAGCGGGAGGAACACCGGGGAGCTGTTTTTT.

The chain carries TRBV5-1 and TRBJ2-2; TRBD1 aligns across 7 bases. The CDR3 sequence is 15 residues long. Per germline, CDR1 SGHRS and CDR2 YFSETQ. Unmatched junction bases numbered 3, after V lost 4 bases and J lost 0 bases. The CDR3 DNA is TGCGCCAGCAGCGGGGACAGCGCGAACACCGGGGAGCTGTTTTTT. Its protein is CASSGDSANTGELFF.

This chain links TRBV5-4 with TRBJ1-6, with 8 bases that match TRBD1. This CDR3 has 17 residues. V gave up 3 bases and J gave up 9 bases; unmatched junction bases: 14. Germline values: CDR1 SGHNT, CDR2 YYREEE (reference sequence). CDR3 sequence reads: CASSWSGGQGTGSPLHF. The CDR3 region has the DNA TGTGCCAGCAGCTGGTCGGGCGGACAGGGTACGGGTTCACCCCTCCACTTT. Supplemented by reference TRBV5-4 and TRBJ1-6, the full variable domain reads ETGVTQSPTHLIKTRGQQVTLRCSSQSGHNTVSWYQQALGQGPQFIFQYYREEENGRGNFPPRFSGLQFPNYSSELNVNALELDDSALYLCASSWSGGQGTGSPLHFGNGTRLTVT.

The chain links TRBV5-1 to TRBJ2-1, with TRBD2 matching 9 bases. Trimming cost V 1 base and J 6 bases; bases outside gene matches: 8. The CDR3 runs to 16 residues. Germline CDR1 SGHRS, CDR2 YFSETQ. DNA for the CDR3: TGCGCCAGCAGCTTGCGTAGCGGGAGTGACCCCAATGAGCAGTTCTTC. Encoded protein: CASSLRSGSDPNEQFF. Full variable domain (outside the CDR3, taken from reference TRBV5-1 and TRBJ2-1): KAGVTQTPRYLIKTRGQQVTLSCSPISGHRSVSWYQQTPGQGLQFLFEYFSETQRNKGNFPGRFSGRQFSNSRSEMNVSTLELGDSALYLCASSLRSGSDPNEQFFGPGTRLTVL.